The 20 T cell receptor beta chains below come from one sample, sequenced in a study of blood T cell repertoires in COVID-19. Profiled with immunoSEQ multiplex PCR; TCRdb holds only in-frame clones, not every one. Among about 260,000 clones, 88% were seen once, and the ten largest hold 3% to 3.5%. Sequencing was done on a sample of PBMCs or T cells enriched from blood (not recorded which). These receptors came from a woman aged 40 to 55 who had been exposed to COVID-19.

The chain employs TRBV2 and TRBJ2-2; perhaps TRBD1 as D (5 bases). This CDR3 has 12 amino acids. Trimming removed 6 bases at V and 6 bases at J, with 8 bases between. Per the germline V gene, CDR1 is SNHLY and CDR2 is FYNNEI. The CDR3 loop reads CASSDSAGELFF. CDR3 sequence (DNA): TGTGCCAGCAGCGACAGTGCCGGGGAGCTGTTTTTT.

The chain links TRBV25-1 to TRBJ1-4; D gene uncertain. Germline lookup yields CDR1 MGHDK and CDR2 SYGVNS. This CDR3 has 14 amino acids. V was cut by 6 bases and J by 0 bases, with 8 bases left in between. The CDR3 sequence is CASSGVATNEKLFF. As DNA, the CDR3 is TGTGCCAGCAGCGGAGTCGCAACTAATGAAAAACTGTTTTTT.

This rearrangement joins TRBV4-3 to TRBJ2-1; 12 bases map to TRBD2. This CDR3 contains 16 residues. CDR1 and CDR2 from the germline V gene are LGHNA and YSLEER. After removal of 3 bases from V and 9 bases from J, the junction contained 9 bases not matched to a gene. The CDR3 here is CASSHQGLAGGREQFF. CDR3 DNA sequence: TGCGCCAGCAGCCATCAAGGTCTAGCGGGAGGGCGTGAGCAGTTCTTC.

The genes are TRBV29-1 and TRBJ1-3; 7 nucleotides line up with TRBD1. Germline CDR1 and CDR2: SQVTM and ANQGSEA. V was clipped by 6 bases and J by 3 bases; unmatched bases: 11. CDR3 length: 15 amino acids. CDR3 nucleotide sequence: TGCAGCGTCGCGCCAAGGACAGGATTTGGAAACACCATATATTTT. Translation: CSVAPRTGFGNTIYF.

The chain couples TRBV30 to TRBJ1-4; the match to TRBD1 covers 9 bases. The CDR3 spans 14 residues. The germline CDR1 and CDR2 sequences are GTSNPN and SVGIG (reference sequence). V shed 3 bases and J 8 bases; nucleotides not matched to a gene: 7. CDR3 coding DNA: TGTGCCTGGAGCATCGGGACAGGGATCGAAAAACTGTTTTTT. Amino acid sequence: CAWSIGTGIEKLFF.

The gene calls are TRBV6-6 and TRBJ2-2; D not resolved. CDR1 is MNHNY, CDR2 SVGAGI, per germline (reference sequence). V lost 2 bases, J lost 9 bases, and 10 bases lay in between. There are 13 residues in the CDR3. CDR3 coding DNA: TGTGCCAGCAGTTACGTCAGTGCCCGGGAGCTGTTTTTT. Protein sequence: CASSYVSARELFF.

J is TRBJ1-3 and V is TRBV30; D is undetermined. From germline, CDR1 is GTSNPN and CDR2 SVGIG (reference sequence). This CDR3 region has 12 residues. Trimming shortened V by 0 bases and J by 6 bases, and 6 bases separated the two germline ends. The CDR3 region has the DNA TGTGCCTGGAGTGTATCCGTAAACACCATATATTTT. This translates into CAWSVSVNTIYF. The whole variable domain, filled in from reference TRBV30 and TRBJ1-3, reads SQTIHQWPATLVQPVGSPLSLECTVEGTSNPNLYWYRQAAGRGLQLLFYSVGIGQISSEVPQNLSASRPQDRQFILSSKKLLLSDSGFYLCAWSVSVNTIYFGEGSWLTVV.

This sequence joins TRBV15 and TRBJ2-2; tentatively, D is TRBD1 (6 bases). Trimming pared 0 bases from V and 6 bases from J, leaving 11 bases between. The CDR3 spans 15 residues. The germline V gene encodes CDR1 LNHNV and CDR2 YYDKDF (reference sequence). The CDR3, as DNA: TGTGCCACCAGCAGAGATTTCCAGGGGTCCGGGGAGCTGTTTTTT. Encoded protein: CATSRDFQGSGELFF.

V gene TRBV4-2 combines with J gene TRBJ1-4; 8 bases fit TRBD1. Looked up from germline, CDR1 is LGHNA and CDR2 is YNFKEQ. There are 16 residues in the CDR3. The V and J ends lost 1 base and 7 bases, in that order; junction bases with no gene match: 8. The CDR3 loop reads CASSQGPGQGAEKLFF. The DNA for the CDR3 is TGTGCCAGCAGCCAAGGCCCAGGACAGGGTGCTGAAAAACTGTTTTTT.

This chain uses TRBV2 with TRBJ2-5; 11 bases agree with TRBD1. The germline V gene has CDR1 SNHLY and CDR2 FYNNEI. This CDR3 spans 15 amino acids. The junction had 10 bases not matched to a gene; V was cut back by 8 bases and J by 5 bases. The CDR3 is CASRGQGVIWETQYF. The CDR3 coding sequence is TGTGCCAGCCGGGGACAGGGGGTCATCTGGGAGACCCAGTACTTC.

The genes are TRBV9 and TRBJ2-1, with 7 bases matching TRBD2. Germline CDR1 and CDR2: SGDLS and YYNGEE. Trimming removed 3 bases from V and 5 bases from J; junction bases left unmatched: 14. The CDR3 spans 17 residues. DNA of the CDR3: TGTGCCAGCAGCGCTACCACCGGGAGGCGTATAGACAATGAGCAGTTCTTC. Its translation is CASSATTGRRIDNEQFF.

CDR3 sequence (DNA): TGTGCCAGCAGTTCCGCGGGGGCGAACACTGAAGCTTTCTTT. Amino acids: CASSSAGANTEAFF. This chain connects TRBV7-2 to TRBJ1-1; D might be TRBD1 (6 bases). Germline loops: CDR1 SGHTA, CDR2 FQGNSA. V was trimmed by 6 bases and J by 1 base, leaving 12 bases between them. The length of the CDR3 is 14 residues.

This clone has only a few counts. V is TRBV7-2 and J is TRBJ2-1; 16 bases map to TRBD2. CDR1 SGHTA and CDR2 FQGNSA come from the germline V gene. Losses at the gene ends were 4 bases for V and 5 bases for J; bases not matched to a gene: 2. The CDR3 totals 16 residues. The CDR3 region is CASSSGLAGGDNEQFF. DNA for the CDR3: TGTGCCAGCAGCTCGGGACTAGCGGGGGGGGACAATGAGCAGTTCTTC.

This chain joins TRBV2 and TRBJ2-3; 7 bases fit TRBD1. J gave up 1 base and V 3 bases, and 10 bases lay outside the gene matches. This CDR3 is 17 amino acids long. Per the germline V gene, CDR1 is SNHLY and CDR2 is FYNNEI. This CDR3 is CASSDSTGFEGTDTQYF. The DNA for the CDR3 is TGTGCCAGCAGTGACTCGACAGGGTTCGAGGGCACAGATACGCAGTATTTT.

The chain links TRBV7-3 to TRBJ1-1, with D perhaps matching TRBD1 (6 bases). The CDR3 is 13 amino acids. Per germline, CDR1 SGHTA and CDR2 FQGTGA. Trimming removed 4 bases from V and 3 bases from J, with 9 bases in between. The CDR3 protein is CASSWRTDTEAFF. The CDR3 bases are TGTGCCAGCAGCTGGCGGACAGACACTGAAGCTTTCTTT.

The rearrangement joins TRBV7-6 to TRBJ1-3, with D unclear. CDR1 SGHVS and CDR2 FNYEAQ come from the germline V gene. V lost 4 bases, J lost 0 bases, and 16 bases lay in between. This CDR3 is 17 amino acids long. CDR3 bases: TGTGCCAGCAGCTCCTCTTGGGCCGGAATCTCTGGAAACACCATATATTTT. Translation gives CASSSSWAGISGNTIYF.

The rearrangement uses TRBV5-1 and TRBJ1-1; maybe TRBD1 (5 bases). The germline CDR1 and CDR2 sequences are SGHRS and YFSETQ. This CDR3 has 14 amino acids. Trimming removed 6 bases at V and 2 bases at J, with 14 bases between. CDR3 region: CASTQGSFNTEAFF. DNA of the CDR3: TGCGCCAGCACCCAGGGTAGTTTTAACACTGAAGCTTTCTTT.

The chain has TRBV29-1 and TRBJ2-5; TRBD1 agrees at 8 bases. The CDR3 totals 14 residues. The trim removed 1 base at V and 3 bases at J, leaving 4 bases unmatched. Germline V gene lookup returns CDR1 SQVTM and CDR2 ANQGSEA. DNA of the CDR3: TGCAGCGTTGAAGGAGAGGACAGGGAAGAGACCCAGTACTTC. Translated, it gives CSVEGEDREETQYF.

The chain links TRBV28 to TRBJ2-5; TRBD2 might be the D (7 bases). Germline V gives CDR1 MDHEN, CDR2 SYDVKM. The CDR3 covers 16 residues. The ends were cut back, 7 bases at V and 2 bases at J, with 20 bases in the middle. CDR3 loop: CASTPRGRGTQETQYF. Here the CDR3 DNA reads TGTGCCAGCACTCCTAGGGGGAGGGGAACACAAGAGACCCAGTACTTC.

The J gene is TRBJ2-1, the V gene TRBV24-1, with D maybe TRBD1 (6 bases). V was trimmed by 7 bases and J by 6 bases, leaving 12 bases between them. Germline CDR1 is KGHDR and CDR2 is SFDVKD. The CDR3 has 13 residues. This chain's CDR3 is CATSGTHGNEQFF. The CDR3 coding sequence is TGTGCCACCAGCGGGACACATGGCAATGAGCAGTTCTTC.